This T cell receptor (beta chain) was sequenced during a study of TIL therapy for anti-PD-1-resistant metastatic lung cancer. Overall study: Patients then received nivolumab; progressors got lymphodepletion, TIL and IL-2. Half of patients were current or former smokers.

Sample time point: pre-treatment sample, taken before nivolumab and TIL therapy. Patients were adults with stage 4 NSCLC. Germline assignment: CDR1 LNHNV and CDR2 YYDKDF (reference sequence). The CDR3 runs to 13 residues. Deletions cut 8 bases from V and 7 bases from J, with 17 bases between. The immunoSEQ assay was v3. Method: immunoSEQ multiplex PCR; TCRdb's copy keeps in-frame clones and lacks some. Among fewer than 65,000 clones listed, 80% to 90% were seen once. This receptor was identified in a person aged 25 to 85 with non-small cell lung cancer. The chain joins TRBV15 to TRBJ1-2, with D unresolved. The sequencing used blood, collected at baseline. CDR3 DNA sequence: TGTGCCACCGGGAGTTTTGGGGAGGGTGGCTACACCTTC. It translates to CATGSFGEGGYTF.